These T cell receptor beta chains were read from a single sample in a study of cytomegalovirus exposure and HLA in healthy donors. The data were produced by immunoSEQ multiplex PCR, yet TCRdb's version contains in-frame clones alone and is incomplete. The sample holds fewer than 200,000 clones, around 83% seen once. Specimen: PBMCs. The receptor source for this set is a woman between 18 and 30 years old in good health and CMV-seronegative. Each CDR3 is given with its conserved first and last residue. D genes are given only for firm matches. The size of a clone is reported for some rows only, either as once, few or many, or as a class for expanded clones.

clone_size: -; d_call: -; v_call: TRBV27; j_call: TRBJ2-7; cdr3_nt: TGTGCCAGCAGCCTTTATCATCCCGGGACAAATTACGAGCAGTACTTC; cdr3_aa: CASSLYHPGTNYEQYF
clone_size: -; d_call: -; v_call: TRBV18; j_call: TRBJ1-5; cdr3_nt: TGTGCCAGCTCACCACTCGGGGATCAGCCCCAGCATTTT; cdr3_aa: CASSPLGDQPQHF
clone_size: -; d_call: TRBD1; v_call: TRBV2; j_call: TRBJ2-7; cdr3_nt: TGTGCCAGCAGCGCAGGGACAGGGGTAGTTAACGAGCAGTACTTC; cdr3_aa: CASSAGTGVVNEQYF
clone_size: -; d_call: -; v_call: TRBV27; j_call: TRBJ2-6; cdr3_nt: TGTGCCAGCAGTTCCAGGGTTCACTACTCTGGGGCCAACGTCCTGACTTTC; cdr3_aa: CASSSRVHYSGANVLTF
clone_size: -; d_call: TRBD1; v_call: TRBV18; j_call: TRBJ1-5; cdr3_nt: TGTGCCAGCTCACCCTGGACAGGGGGCCGAGGTCAGCCCCAGCATTTT; cdr3_aa: CASSPWTGGRGQPQHF
clone_size: once; d_call: -; v_call: TRBV7-9; j_call: TRBJ2-5; cdr3_nt: TGTGCCAGCAGCCCGAGGGAGGAAGAGACCCAGTACTTC; cdr3_aa: CASSPREEETQYF
clone_size: -; d_call: TRBD1; v_call: TRBV4-3; j_call: TRBJ2-3; cdr3_nt: TGCGCCAGCAGCCGGACCGACAGGGACGCAGATACGCAGTATTTT; cdr3_aa: CASSRTDRDADTQYF
clone_size: -; d_call: -; v_call: TRBV9; j_call: TRBJ2-2; cdr3_nt: TGTGCCAGCAGCGTACCGACGGGTGGTTTGAACACCGGGGAGCTGTTTTTT; cdr3_aa: CASSVPTGGLNTGELFF
clone_size: -; d_call: -; v_call: TRBV28; j_call: TRBJ2-7; cdr3_nt: TGTGCCAGCAACCCCCAGGGCTCCTACGAGCAGTACTTC; cdr3_aa: CASNPQGSYEQYF
clone_size: -; d_call: -; v_call: TRBV27; j_call: TRBJ1-3; cdr3_nt: TGTGCCAGCAGTCCCCGACAGTTCTCTGGAAACACCATATATTTT; cdr3_aa: CASSPRQFSGNTIYF
clone_size: -; d_call: -; v_call: TRBV9; j_call: TRBJ2-3; cdr3_nt: TGTGCCAGCGGGGGGGCCGATGTCACAGATACGCAGTATTTT; cdr3_aa: CASGGADVTDTQYF
clone_size: -; d_call: -; v_call: TRBV5-4; j_call: TRBJ1-2; cdr3_nt: TGTGCCAGCAGCTTCGACTTGTCCTATGGCTACACCTTC; cdr3_aa: CASSFDLSYGYTF
clone_size: once; d_call: -; v_call: TRBV19; j_call: TRBJ2-5; cdr3_nt: TGTGCCAGTAGTATAGGGATAGCGGTCCAAGAGACCCAGTACTTC; cdr3_aa: CASSIGIAVQETQYF
clone_size: -; d_call: TRBD2; v_call: TRBV9; j_call: TRBJ2-1; cdr3_nt: TGTGCCAGCAGCTTTCTAGCGGGGCAAAACAATGAGCAGTTCTTC; cdr3_aa: CASSFLAGQNNEQFF